These 13 T cell receptor beta chains were sequenced from one sample in a study of OX40 agonist ivuxolimab in advanced cancers. Using immunoSEQ multiplex PCR, the repertoire was profiled, and TCRdb retains in-frame clones only, with some absent. The sample holds some 100,000 clones, over 75% seen once. The sample here was CD4+ or CD8+ T cells sorted from blood, taken in a trial of the OX40 agonist ivuxolimab. The receptors come from an adult with an advanced solid tumor such as melanoma, head and neck, liver or kidney cancer.

This chain joins TRBV27 and TRBJ2-1, with D possibly being TRBD1 (6 bases). V lost 6 bases and J 0 bases, leaving 15 bases between the germline ends. This CDR3 has 16 residues. Germline V lookup: CDR1 MNHEY, CDR2 SMNVEV (reference sequence). The CDR3: CASRRTGSLSYNEQFF. CDR3 coding DNA: TGTGCCAGCAGACGAACAGGGAGCCTCTCCTACAATGAGCAGTTCTTC.

The CDR3: CASSPGTLQETQYF. Here the CDR3 DNA reads TGTGCCAGCAGCCCGGGGACACTTCAAGAGACCCAGTACTTC. J is TRBJ2-5 and V is TRBV7-9; a weak D match, TRBD1 (6 bases). Germline assignment: CDR1 SEHNR and CDR2 FQNEAQ (reference sequence). The V end lost 5 bases, the J end lost 2 bases, and 12 bases lay between the germline ends. The CDR3 sequence is 14 residues long.

The chain joins TRBV4-3 to TRBJ1-2; D uncertain. The V gene's germline CDR1 is LGHNA and CDR2 YSLEER. The CDR3 runs to 15 residues. V shed 0 bases and J shed 4 bases, with 12 bases lying between them. The CDR3 nucleotides are TGCGCCAGCAGCCAAGATGTTCTAGTCAGCTATGGCTACACCTTC. Translation gives CASSQDVLVSYGYTF.

The chain has TRBV6-1 and TRBJ1-2; tentatively, D is TRBD1 (5 bases). Trimming shortened V by 6 bases and J by 8 bases, and 19 bases separated the two germline ends. Germline CDR1 and CDR2: MNHNS and SASEGT. This CDR3 comprises 14 residues. The CDR3 sequence: CASRAGTALVGYTF. The CDR3 region has the DNA TGTGCCAGCAGGGCCGGGACGGCATTAGTCGGCTACACCTTC.

The gene calls are TRBV15 and TRBJ2-1; weak D call: TRBD1 (7 bases). Trimming left V 4 bases short and J 7 bases short, with 26 bases between. The CDR3 has 18 residues. The germline CDR1 and CDR2 sequences are LNHNV and YYDKDF (reference sequence). The CDR3: CATSNLGRWTLDRNEQFF. The CDR3 DNA is TGTGCCACCAGCAATCTGGGGAGGTGGACACTGGACAGGAATGAGCAGTTCTTC.

The V and J genes are TRBV29-1 and TRBJ2-7; TRBD2 aligns across 9 bases. Trimming cost V 5 bases and J 3 bases; bases outside gene matches: 8. Looked up from germline, CDR1 is SQVTM and CDR2 is ANQGSEA. The CDR3 extends over 14 amino acids. The CDR3 loop reads CSVLREGQVYEQYF. DNA of the CDR3: TGCAGCGTTCTGCGGGAGGGCCAGGTCTACGAGCAGTACTTC.

A single count supports this clone. CDR3 sequence: CASSPTQGETQYF. The CDR3 DNA reads TGTGCCAGCTCACCAACACAAGGGGAGACCCAGTACTTC. V gene TRBV18 combines with J gene TRBJ2-5, with D unclear. This CDR3 has 13 amino acids. Germline CDR1 and CDR2: KGHSH and LQKENI. The ends were cut back, 2 bases at V and 5 bases at J, with 9 bases in the middle.

This chain connects TRBV12-5 to TRBJ2-5; 9 nucleotides match TRBD1. The CDR3 length is 20 residues. Germline CDR1 reads LGHNT; CDR2 reads FRNRAP. V trimming: 5 bases; J trimming: 0 bases; junction bases outside the gene matches: 19. The CDR3 sequence is CASGPHSDRGSATNQETQYF. The CDR3 DNA sequence: TGTGCTAGTGGTCCACACTCGGACAGGGGCAGCGCAACTAACCAAGAGACCCAGTACTTC.

CDR3 sequence reads: CASTQRGLSEKLFF. The CDR3 region has the DNA TGTGCCAGCACTCAGAGGGGGTTGAGTGAAAAACTGTTTTTT. The chain recombines TRBV28 with TRBJ1-4; a weak D match, TRBD1 (6 bases). With 7 bases removed from V and 7 bases from J, the gap between germline ends came to 16 bases. The CDR3 has 14 amino acids. The germline CDR1 and CDR2 sequences are MDHEN and SYDVKM.

The CDR3 spells CASSLGREQYF. The CDR3 DNA reads TGTGCCAGCAGTTTAGGGCGCGAGCAGTACTTC. V is TRBV28 and J is TRBJ2-5; D unclear. Judging by the DNA end, TRBJ2-7 fits better; the J call may be wrong. Per germline, CDR1 MDHEN and CDR2 SYDVKM. The CDR3 has 11 residues.

Only a few counts were recorded for this clone. The chain couples TRBV19 to TRBJ1-5, with D tentatively TRBD1 (6 bases). Trimming took 4 bases from V and 3 from J, leaving 13 bases between them. The CDR3 is made up of 15 amino acids. The germline V gene has CDR1 LNHDA and CDR2 SQIVND (reference sequence). CDR3 nucleotides: TGTGCCAGTAGTACAGGGGTTGTGGTCAATCAGCCCCAGCATTTT. Translating it yields CASSTGVVVNQPQHF.

The chain employs TRBV20-1 and TRBJ2-7, with D possibly matching TRBD2 (6 bases). The CDR3 loop spans 11 amino acids. Germline lookup yields CDR1 DFQATT and CDR2 SNEGSKA (reference sequence). DNA for the CDR3: TGCAGCGCCTTGGAGGGATACGAGCAGTACTTC. As protein: CSALEGYEQYF.

This CDR3 is CASRGRDRITDTQYF. Here the CDR3 DNA reads TGTGCCAGCAGGGGCCGGGACAGGATAACAGATACGCAGTATTTT. The chain uses TRBV27 and TRBJ2-3; the match to TRBD1 covers 8 bases. The V gene end was trimmed by 6 bases and the J gene end by 3 bases; junction bases not matched to a gene: 8. Germline V CDR1 and CDR2: MNHEY, SMNVEV (reference sequence). This CDR3 is 15 amino acids long.